The 26 T cell receptor beta chains reported below all come from one sample, sequenced in a study of blood T cell repertoires in COVID-19. Some clones are missing from TCRdb's copy, which holds only in-frame ones; the method was immunoSEQ multiplex PCR. The repertoire holds 100,000 or so clones, with about 86% as singletons. Input material: peripheral blood. The receptors here all came from a woman aged 55-70 years in a cohort sampled during active or convalescent COVID-19.

This chain uses TRBV10-3 with TRBJ2-2; 7 nucleotides match TRBD1. The CDR3 extends over 14 amino acids. Germline values: CDR1 ENHRY, CDR2 SYGVKD. Trimming removed 4 bases from V and 6 bases from J; junction bases left unmatched: 5. CDR3 protein: CAISGQGKSGELFF. CDR3 in DNA: TGTGCCATCAGTGGACAGGGAAAGTCCGGGGAGCTGTTTTTT.

The chain combines TRBV10-2 with TRBJ2-5; 10 bases fit TRBD2. Germline V gene data show CDR1 as WSHSY and CDR2 as SAAADI. This CDR3 region has 15 residues. Trimming took 9 bases from V and 3 from J; bases not matched to a gene: 10. The CDR3 is CASPERGGQKETQYF. The CDR3 coding sequence is TGCGCCAGTCCTGAGCGGGGGGGCCAAAAAGAGACCCAGTACTTC.

This sequence joins TRBV19 and TRBJ2-1, with 9 nucleotides matching TRBD2. The germline gives CDR1 LNHDA, CDR2 SQIVND (reference sequence). V dropped 6 bases and J dropped 9; count of bases not matched to a gene: 6. CDR3 length equals 13 residues. The CDR3, as DNA: TGTGCCAGTAGGCGGGAGGGCGTGGGTGAGCAGTTCTTC. It specifies CASRREGVGEQFF. Complete variable domain (other parts from reference TRBV19 and TRBJ2-1): DGGITQSPKYLFRKEGQNVTLSCEQNLNHDAMYWYRQDPGQGLRLIYYSQIVNDFQKGDIAEGYSVSREKKESFPLTVTSAQKNPTAFYLCASRREGVGEQFFGPGTRLTVL.

Remarks on this clone: Within the sample, other DNA sequences also encode this same CDR3. J is TRBJ1-5 and V is TRBV19; 7 nucleotides align to TRBD1. Losses at the gene ends were 1 base for V and 2 bases for J; bases not matched to a gene: 2. Germline loops: CDR1 LNHDA, CDR2 SQIVND (reference sequence). The CDR3 sequence is 15 residues long. CDR3 DNA: TGTGCCAGTAGTATAGGACAGGGTGGCAATCAGCCCCAGCATTTT. This encodes CASSIGQGGNQPQHF.

J is TRBJ1-3 and V is TRBV7-2; D not resolved. V was cut by 5 bases and J by 2 bases, with 10 bases left in between. This CDR3 is built from 14 residues. Germline V gives CDR1 SGHTA, CDR2 FQGNSA. The CDR3 region is CASSPPAAGNTIYF. DNA of the CDR3: TGTGCCAGCAGCCCCCCCGCGGCTGGAAACACCATATATTTT.

This clone appeared a single time. This chain joins TRBV28 and TRBJ2-1; D is perhaps TRBD1 (6 bases). V was pared by 9 bases and J by 2 bases, with 14 bases between. This CDR3 spans 14 amino acids. CDR1 and CDR2 from the germline V gene are MDHEN and SYDVKM. CDR3 protein: CASRDTSTYNEQFF. The CDR3 DNA follows: TGTGCCAGTCGGGACACCTCCACCTACAATGAGCAGTTCTTC.

This clone has just one count. The chain couples TRBV29-1 to TRBJ1-2, with a weak D call TRBD1 (5 bases). CDR3 size: 14 residues. In germline, CDR1 is SQVTM, CDR2 ANQGSEA. The V gene lost 3 bases and the J gene lost 3 bases, with 14 bases spanning the gap. The CDR3 sequence: CSVDPAGRDYGYTF. For the CDR3, the DNA is TGCAGCGTTGATCCCGCAGGGAGGGACTATGGCTACACCTTC.

The gene calls are TRBV9 and TRBJ2-3; 8 positions match TRBD2. Germline loops: CDR1 SGDLS, CDR2 YYNGEE. J was trimmed by 9 bases and V by 4 bases; bases with no gene match: 13. The CDR3 extends over 15 amino acids. CDR3 region: CASSLDGGDVETQYF. DNA of the CDR3: TGTGCCAGCAGCCTAGACGGGGGGGACGTAGAAACGCAGTATTTT. Full variable domain (remainder filled in from reference TRBV9 and TRBJ2-3): DSGVTQTPKHLITATGQRVTLRCSPRSGDLSVYWYQQSLDQGLQFLIQYYNGEERAKGNILERFSAQQFPDLHSELNLSSLELGDSALYFCASSLDGGDVETQYFGPGTRLTVL.

V and J are TRBV5-5 and TRBJ2-3; a possible D gene is TRBD1 (5 bases). The CDR3 has 15 residues. V was cut by 0 bases and J by 1 base, with 9 bases left in between. The germline V gene has CDR1 SGHKS and CDR2 YYEKEE (reference sequence). The CDR3 is CASSLGQGRTDTQYF. The CDR3 bases are TGTGCCAGCAGCTTGGGTCAGGGCCGCACAGATACGCAGTATTTT.

This chain uses TRBV7-3 with TRBJ2-3, with 10 bases fitting TRBD2. CDR1 and CDR2 from the germline V gene are SGHTA and FQGTGA. V lost 5 bases, J lost 3 bases, and 8 bases stayed unmatched. There are 16 residues in the CDR3. The CDR3 nucleotides read TGTGCCAGCAGCCGGGGGGCTAGCGGGAGAACAGATACGCAGTATTTT. Encoded protein: CASSRGASGRTDTQYF.

The V call is TRBV6-6, the J call TRBJ1-2; a weak D match, TRBD1 (5 bases). The CDR3 spans 15 residues. V dropped 0 bases and J dropped 3 bases, with 11 bases sitting between them. CDR1 is MNHNY and CDR2 is SVGAGI in the germline V gene (reference sequence). CDR3 region: CASSYSGGLDYGYTF. The CDR3 DNA follows: TGTGCCAGCAGTTACTCGGGGGGACTAGACTATGGCTACACCTTC.

The chain employs TRBV9 and TRBJ2-5; D gene unclear. The CDR3 has 15 amino acids. The ends were cut back, 6 bases at V and 4 bases at J, with 19 bases in the middle. The germline V gene has CDR1 SGDLS and CDR2 YYNGEE. CDR3 amino acids: CASTPGGGMRETQYF. The CDR3 bases are TGTGCCAGCACCCCCGGTGGCGGAATGCGAGAGACCCAGTACTTC.

This chain links TRBV9 with TRBJ2-1; 16 bases match TRBD2. CDR1 and CDR2 (germline): SGDLS, YYNGEE. This CDR3 spans 16 amino acids. The ends lost 4 bases at V and 5 bases at J; junction bases unmatched: 3. This CDR3 is CASSPGTSGRDNEQFF. In nucleotides, the CDR3 is TGTGCCAGCAGCCCAGGGACTAGCGGGAGGGACAATGAGCAGTTCTTC.

The chain uses TRBV5-1 and TRBJ1-2; the D is unclear. Germline CDR1 SGHRS, CDR2 YFSETQ. This CDR3 comprises 14 residues. Deletions cut 0 bases from V and 4 bases from J, with 10 bases between. The CDR3: CASSLAGEGYGYTF. CDR3 sequence (DNA): TGCGCCAGCAGCTTGGCCGGGGAGGGCTATGGCTACACCTTC.

The gene calls are TRBV14 and TRBJ1-6; TRBD1 agrees at 9 bases. Germline V gene data show CDR1 as SGHDN and CDR2 as FVKESK. V gave up 4 bases and J gave up 8 bases; unmatched junction bases: 0. This CDR3 has 13 residues. The CDR3 nucleotides are TGTGCCAGCAGCCGGACAGGGGATTCACCCCTCCACTTT. Protein: CASSRTGDSPLHF.

The V gene is TRBV6-6, the J gene TRBJ1-4; D is perhaps TRBD1 (6 bases). From germline, CDR1 is MNHNY and CDR2 SVGAGI (reference sequence). This CDR3 spans 14 amino acids. The germline V and J ends were trimmed by 6 bases and 1 base, with 9 bases remaining between them. CDR3 nucleotides: TGTGCCAGCAGGCAGGGGTTAACTAATGAAAAACTGTTTTTT. Translated, it gives CASRQGLTNEKLFF.

This chain connects TRBV28 to TRBJ2-7; TRBD2 matches 11 bases. Germline assignment: CDR1 MDHEN and CDR2 SYDVKM. The CDR3 length is 16 residues. After removal of 5 bases from V and 1 base from J, the junction contained 7 bases not matched to a gene. CDR3 sequence reads: CASSTWTSGWSYEQYF. As DNA, the CDR3 is TGTGCCAGCAGTACCTGGACTAGCGGGTGGTCCTACGAGCAGTACTTC.

This chain's CDR3 is CASSQERSRGQGVKKLFF. The CDR3 DNA reads as TGTGCCAGCAGCCAAGAAAGATCCCGGGGACAGGGGGTTAAAAAACTGTTTTTT. The chain is built from TRBV3-1 (or the pseudogene TRBV3-2) and TRBJ1-4; 11 bases map to TRBD1. CDR1 and CDR2 from the germline V gene are LGHDT and YNNKEL (reference sequence). CDR3 length equals 18 residues. After removal of 0 bases from V and 9 bases from J, the junction contained 12 bases not matched to a gene.

J is TRBJ2-1 and V is TRBV6-5; D is perhaps TRBD2 (6 bases). The V end lost 6 bases, the J end lost 1 base, and 13 bases lay between the germline ends. This CDR3 region has 15 residues. The V gene's germline CDR1 is MNHEY and CDR2 SVGAGI. The CDR3, as DNA: TGTGCCAGCAGAATTAGCGGTGCGTCCTACAATGAGCAGTTCTTC. Translated, it gives CASRISGASYNEQFF.

This clone was counted once. The chain is built from TRBV29-1 and TRBJ1-2, with a tentative D call TRBD1 (6 bases). There are 13 residues in the CDR3. The germline CDR1 and CDR2 sequences are SQVTM and ANQGSEA. V lost 7 bases and J lost 0, with 12 bases in between. CDR3 loop: CSASGASNYGYTF. CDR3 bases: TGCAGCGCCTCAGGGGCATCTAACTATGGCTACACCTTC.

V is TRBV4-1 and J is TRBJ2-3; 13 bases agree with TRBD2. The length of the CDR3 is 18 residues. J gave up 5 bases and V 4 bases, and 12 bases lay outside the gene matches. Germline CDR1 reads MGHRA; CDR2 reads YSYEKL. This CDR3 reads CASSPLNRGLAGRDTQYF. The CDR3 DNA is TGCGCCAGCAGCCCCTTAAACAGGGGACTAGCGGGAAGAGATACGCAGTATTTT.

V is TRBV7-9 and J is TRBJ2-1, with 9 bases fitting TRBD2. Looked up from germline, CDR1 is SEHNR and CDR2 is FQNEAQ (reference sequence). V shed 5 bases and J 4 bases; nucleotides not matched to a gene: 6. The CDR3 extends over 15 amino acids. The CDR3 region is CASSLRLAAYNEQFF. The DNA for the CDR3 is TGTGCCAGCAGCCTGAGACTAGCGGCTTACAATGAGCAGTTCTTC.

The rearrangement links TRBV11-2 to TRBJ1-1; D perhaps matches TRBD1 (6 bases). The germline V and J ends were trimmed by 5 bases and 4 bases, with 17 bases remaining between them. This CDR3 is built from 15 residues. Germline V gene data show CDR1 as SGHAT and CDR2 as FQNNGV. CDR3 coding DNA: TGTGCCAGCAGCCAGACTACAGGGAAGGGCACTGAAGCTTTCTTT. It translates to CASSQTTGKGTEAFF.

The chain links TRBV18 to TRBJ1-5; TRBD1 matches 9 bases. Germline CDR1 KGHSH, CDR2 LQKENI. CDR3 length: 15 amino acids. With V trimmed by 3 bases and J by 3 bases, 3 bases remained unmatched. The CDR3 DNA reads TGTGCCAGCTCACCGGGACAGGGTAACAATCAGCCCCAGCATTTT. It specifies CASSPGQGNNQPQHF.

This chain links TRBV12-3 or TRBV12-4 with TRBJ2-7; D unclear. The V end lost 3 bases, the J end lost 2 bases, and 8 bases lay between the germline ends. CDR3 size: 13 residues. The CDR3 here is CASSFSQAYEQYF. The CDR3 nucleotides read TGTGCCAGCAGTTTTTCGCAGGCCTACGAGCAGTACTTC.

This chain joins TRBV6-5 and TRBJ2-7, with TRBD1 as a possible D gene (6 bases). The CDR3 loop spans 13 amino acids. Per the germline V gene, CDR1 is MNHEY and CDR2 is SVGAGI. Trimming stripped 2 bases from V and 6 bases from J, with 11 bases between. DNA of the CDR3: TGTGCCAGCAGTTACGCAGGGGCGGGCGAGCAGTACTTC. Amino acids: CASSYAGAGEQYF.